This T cell receptor beta chain was captured by sequencing in a study of cytomegalovirus exposure and HLA in healthy donors. Overall study results and limits: The study listed approximately 170 cytomegalovirus-associated TCR beta chains. Among the most significant clusters, several appeared linked to common viral pathogens in a later analysis. The CMV antigen specificity of a few CMV-associated chains was confirmed through in vitro analysis.

V lost 0 bases to trimming and J lost 9 bases, with 15 bases between them. Germline assignment: CDR1 ENHRY and CDR2 SYGVKD. This CDR3 region has 15 residues. Concerning this clone: What it binds is not known.

PCR used 60 Vbeta primers and 13 Jbeta primers. Only in-frame clones appear in the TCRdb table, and some are missing; sequencing was by immunoSEQ multiplex PCR. The data contain about 140,000 clones, about 80% of them singletons. The chain is built from TRBV10-3 and TRBJ2-1; perhaps TRBD1 as D (8 bases). Sequenced material: PBMCs. This receptor was taken from a man aged 25 to 40 in good health and CMV-seropositive. The CDR3: CAISESEQGEGEQFF. The DNA for the CDR3 is TGTGCCATCAGTGAGTCCGAACAGGGGGAGGGTGAGCAGTTCTTC.